The clone carrying this T cell receptor (beta chain) appeared many times. The entry originates in a study of T cells in Graves' hyperthyroidism and ophthalmopathy. Regions amplified from RNA transcripts were the TCR beta CDR3 regions. The primer set for the first-round RT-PCR of the TCR CDR3 was HTBI. TCRdb re-called the multiplex PCR reads through MiXCR, storing one row per CDR3 protein. This sample has a few hundred thousand distinct CDR3 sequences; under 25% occur once, and the top ten carry about 30%. Hyperthyroidism had been newly diagnosed in patients aged 18 to 65, and its duration was under 2 months. Uncontrolled infection, other autoimmune disease, pregnancy or lactation disqualified patients from enrolment. PBMCs were sourced from approximately 9 ml fresh peripheral blood. Germline V lookup: CDR1 MDHEN, CDR2 SYDVKM. The CDR3 consists of 14 residues. V was pared by 5 bases and J by 6 bases, with 16 bases between.

Sequencing input: blood. The source is a young man with Graves' hyperthyroidism. This sequence joins TRBV28 and TRBJ1-1; no clear D. CDR3 nucleotides: TGTGCCAGCAGTCCCGCCAGGAGGGCGGCTGAAGCTTTCTTT. Encoded protein: CASSPARRAAEAFF.